This T cell receptor (beta chain) was captured in a study of cytomegalovirus exposure and HLA in healthy donors. PCR was performed using 60 Vbeta and 13 Jbeta primers. Assay used: immunoSEQ multiplex PCR; TCRdb lists only in-frame clones, some missing. In the table there are over 150,000 clones, 60% to 80% of which are singletons. The source of this sequence is a male donor in good health and CMV-seronegative. The sample was PBMCs.

The CDR3 DNA reads TGTGCCAGCAGCCTTTGGGGGCTGAATCAGCCCCAGCATTTT. Protein sequence: CASSLWGLNQPQHF. The chain links TRBV7-9 to TRBJ1-5; possible D gene TRBD1, 6 bases. V lost 5 bases and J 4 bases, leaving 12 bases between the germline ends. Germline V gene data show CDR1 as SEHNR and CDR2 as FQNEAQ (reference sequence). The CDR3 totals 14 residues.